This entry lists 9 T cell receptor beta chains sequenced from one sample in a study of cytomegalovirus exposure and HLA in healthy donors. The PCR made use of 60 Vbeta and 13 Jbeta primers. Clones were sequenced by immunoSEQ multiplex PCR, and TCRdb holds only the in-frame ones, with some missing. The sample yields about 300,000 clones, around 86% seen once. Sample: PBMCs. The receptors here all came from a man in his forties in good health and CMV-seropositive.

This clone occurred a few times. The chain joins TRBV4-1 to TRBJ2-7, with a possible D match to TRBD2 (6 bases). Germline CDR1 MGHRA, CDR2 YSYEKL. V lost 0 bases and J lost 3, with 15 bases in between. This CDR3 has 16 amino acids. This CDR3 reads CASSQDGRTGHYEQYF. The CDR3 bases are TGCGCCAGCAGCCAAGATGGGAGGACGGGGCACTACGAGCAGTACTTC.

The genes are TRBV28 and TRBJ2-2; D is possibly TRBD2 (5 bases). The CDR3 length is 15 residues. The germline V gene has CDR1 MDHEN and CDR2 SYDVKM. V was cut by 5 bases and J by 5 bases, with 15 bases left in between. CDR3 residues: CASSPRRPGTGELFF. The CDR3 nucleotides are TGTGCCAGCAGTCCGCGACGGCCGGGGACCGGGGAGCTGTTTTTT.

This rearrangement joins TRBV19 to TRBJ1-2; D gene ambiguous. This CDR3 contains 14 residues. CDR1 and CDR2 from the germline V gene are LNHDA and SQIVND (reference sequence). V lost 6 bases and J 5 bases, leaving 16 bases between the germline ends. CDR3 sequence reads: CASRDGRGFYGYTF. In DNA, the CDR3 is TGTGCCAGTAGAGACGGACGGGGTTTTTATGGCTACACCTTC.

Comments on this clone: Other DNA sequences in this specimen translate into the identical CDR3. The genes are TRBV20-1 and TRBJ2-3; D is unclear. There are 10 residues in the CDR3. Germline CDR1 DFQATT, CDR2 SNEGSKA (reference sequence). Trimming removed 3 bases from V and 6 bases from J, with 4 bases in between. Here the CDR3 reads CSASGDTQYF. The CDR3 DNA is TGCAGTGCTAGCGGGGATACGCAGTATTTT.

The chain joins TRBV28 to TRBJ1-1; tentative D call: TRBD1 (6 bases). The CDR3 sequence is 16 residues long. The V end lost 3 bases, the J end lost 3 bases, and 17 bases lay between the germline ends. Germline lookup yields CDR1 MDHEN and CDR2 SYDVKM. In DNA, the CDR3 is TGTGCCAGCAGTTTTTTCCGTTCGGGGGGCGACACTGAAGCTTTCTTT. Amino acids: CASSFFRSGGDTEAFF.

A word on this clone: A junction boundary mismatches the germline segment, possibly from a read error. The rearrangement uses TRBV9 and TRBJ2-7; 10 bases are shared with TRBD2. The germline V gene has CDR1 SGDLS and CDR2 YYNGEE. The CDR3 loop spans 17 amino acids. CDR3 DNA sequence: TGTACCAGCAGCGTAGCCCCCAGCTTAGCGGGAGGCTACGAGCAGTACTTC. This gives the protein CTSSVAPSLAGGYEQYF.

The CDR3 is CAWSPWRQGSGAFF. DNA of the CDR3: TGTGCCTGGAGTCCTTGGAGACAGGGGTCGGGAGCTTTCTTT. The chain carries TRBV30 and TRBJ1-1, with 8 bases lining up with TRBD1. Trimming at V came to 2 bases and at J to 10 bases, leaving 12 bases not matched to a gene. The CDR3 contains 14 residues. CDR1 and CDR2 (germline): GTSNPN, SVGIG (reference sequence).

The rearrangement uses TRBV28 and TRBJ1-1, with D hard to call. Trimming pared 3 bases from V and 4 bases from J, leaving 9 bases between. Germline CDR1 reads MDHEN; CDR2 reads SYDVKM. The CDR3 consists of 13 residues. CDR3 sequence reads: CASSFYTGTEAFF. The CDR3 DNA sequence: TGTGCCAGCAGTTTTTATACGGGCACTGAAGCTTTCTTT.

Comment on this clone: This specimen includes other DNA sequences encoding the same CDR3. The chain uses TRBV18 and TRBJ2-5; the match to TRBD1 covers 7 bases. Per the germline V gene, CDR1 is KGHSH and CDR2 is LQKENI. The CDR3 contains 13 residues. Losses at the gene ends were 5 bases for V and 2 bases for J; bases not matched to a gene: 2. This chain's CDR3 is CASSLQGQETQYF. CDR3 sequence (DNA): TGTGCCAGCTCATTACAGGGGCAAGAGACCCAGTACTTC. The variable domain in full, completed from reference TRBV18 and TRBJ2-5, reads NAGVMQNPRHLVRRRGQEARLRCSPMKGHSHVYWYRQLPEEGLKFMVYLQKENIIDESGMPKERFSAEFPKEGPSILRIQQVVRGDSAAYFCASSLQGQETQYFGPGTRLLVL.